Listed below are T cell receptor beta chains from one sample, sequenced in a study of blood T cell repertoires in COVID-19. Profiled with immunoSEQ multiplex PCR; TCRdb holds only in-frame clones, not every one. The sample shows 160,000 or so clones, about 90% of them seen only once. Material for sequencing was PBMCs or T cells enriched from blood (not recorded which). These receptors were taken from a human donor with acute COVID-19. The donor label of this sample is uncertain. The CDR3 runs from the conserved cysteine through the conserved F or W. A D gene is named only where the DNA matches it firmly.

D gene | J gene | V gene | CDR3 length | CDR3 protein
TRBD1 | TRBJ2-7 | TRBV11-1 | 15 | CASSSRDSLSYEQYF
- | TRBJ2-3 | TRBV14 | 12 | CASSLQGDTQYF
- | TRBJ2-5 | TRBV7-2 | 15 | CASRRDRHQQETQYF
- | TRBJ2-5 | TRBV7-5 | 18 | CARSLGPSGGAEEETQYF
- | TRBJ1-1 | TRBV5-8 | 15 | CASSLKRTGPTEAFF
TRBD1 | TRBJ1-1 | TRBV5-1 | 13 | CASRQGALTEAFF
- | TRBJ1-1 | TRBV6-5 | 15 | CASSYSYRSNTEAFF
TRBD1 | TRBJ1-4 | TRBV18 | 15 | CASSPTTGVGEKLFF
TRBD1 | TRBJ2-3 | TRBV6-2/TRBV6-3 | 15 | CASSYPDRGTDTQYF
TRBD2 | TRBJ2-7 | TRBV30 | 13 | CAWGLAGGYEQYF
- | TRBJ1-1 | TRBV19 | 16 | CASSIESIQVNTEAFF
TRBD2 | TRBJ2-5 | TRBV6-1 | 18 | CASSGPGLAGGLQETQYF
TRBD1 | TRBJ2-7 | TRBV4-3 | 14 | CASASGTGLYEQYF
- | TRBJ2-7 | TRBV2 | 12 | CAIRGALYEQYF
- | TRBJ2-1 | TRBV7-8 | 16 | CASSLAGGAVYNEQFF
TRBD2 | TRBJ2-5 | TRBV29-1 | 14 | CSVELAGAQETQYF
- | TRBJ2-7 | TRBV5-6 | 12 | CASRQEGYEQYF
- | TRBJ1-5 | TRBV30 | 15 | CAWSTGKVFGQPQHF
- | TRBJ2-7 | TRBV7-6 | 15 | CASSLAEGLSPEQYF
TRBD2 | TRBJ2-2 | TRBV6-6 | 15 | CASSLGLGDAGELFF
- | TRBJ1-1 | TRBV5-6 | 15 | CASRVFGGLNTEAFF
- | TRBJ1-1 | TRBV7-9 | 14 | CASSLRRAGTEAFF
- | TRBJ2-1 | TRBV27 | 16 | CASSPTTGWSYNEQFF